Detailed here is one T cell receptor beta chain. This clone's antigen is unknown. The sample holds no much larger clone one base away, and base qualities are not on file. Reading from cysteine to phenylalanine, the CDR3 counts 15 amino acids. The only DNA kept is the CDR3, 45 bases in frame from the first base. V has 4 bases trimmed and J has 5 bases trimmed; junction bases matching no gene number 2. The germline V gene encodes CDR1 SGHNT and CDR2 YYREEE (reference sequence). The data were obtained in a study of OX40 agonist ivuxolimab in advanced cancers. The study in broad terms: Ivuxolimab was an agonistic, fully human IgG2 monoclonal antibody directed against OX40 (CD134), a costimulatory receptor. Intravenous ivuxolimab was administered to patients every 2 weeks at six dose levels: 0.01, 0.1, 0.3, 1.5, 3 and 10 mg/kg. Peripheral TCRbeta sequencing aimed to test whether ivuxolimab altered TCR sequence diversity and caused clonal T-cell expansion. A male proportion of roughly 80% and a mean age of about 60 years, ranging from roughly 23 to 85, were recorded for the dose-escalation cohort. Of the roughly 51 dose-escalation patients, hepatocellular carcinoma was present in 19, melanoma in approximately 15, renal cell carcinoma in 9 and head and neck cancer in 9. Partial responses were achieved by three dose-escalation patients, of whom one had hepatocellular carcinoma and two had cutaneous melanoma. Prior anti-PD-1, anti-PD-L1 or anti-CTLA-4 therapy was permitted, and checkpoint inhibitors had been received by approximately 39% of dose-escalation patients. The paper reports the monotherapy dose-escalation portion (N of about 47 patients) of the phase I ivuxolimab trial. The paper as a whole reports these results and caveats: After ivuxolimab, more expanded clones were found on average in CD8+ T cells than in CD4+ T cells. In the 0.1-3.0 mg/kg groups, partial responders were among the patients with the lowest normalized peripheral clonal expansion, particularly in CD8+ T cells. At doses of 0.1 to 3.0 mg/kg, clonal expansion of both CD4+ and CD8+ blood T cells was observed from baseline to week 6. Low levels of normalized T-cell clonal expansion were also seen in some nonresponding patients. The antigen specificity of the clonally expanded peripheral T cells was not determined.

Genomic DNA was isolated from the sorted cells so that the TCRbeta CDR3 region could be sequenced. The immunoSEQ Assay was used for sequencing of TCRbeta CDR3 regions. TCRdb mirrors the immuneACCESS table, restricted to in-frame sequences. Some clones are absent from its copies; in checked studies, under half trace to an unresolved V gene, and the reason for the others is unknown. In all, the sample holds approximately 60,000 clones, and more than 75% of those were seen once. The biggest ten clones account for about 5% of the sample. The trial excluded patients who had a history of autoimmune disease or who were on systemic immunosuppression. Peripheral blood for TCR sequencing was collected from all dose cohorts at baseline, on cycle 4 day 1, and on cycle 7 day 1. Samples were obtained from an open-label, multicenter, first-in-human phase I dose-escalation trial of ivuxolimab. Adults with locally advanced or metastatic head and neck squamous cell, hepatocellular, melanoma or renal cell carcinoma were enrolled in the trial. Before TCR sequencing, CD4+ T cells and CD8+ T cells from peripheral blood were sorted into separate populations.

The clonotype was recovered from an adult with an advanced solid tumor such as melanoma, head and neck, liver or kidney cancer. The sequencing here drew on CD4+ or CD8+ T cells sorted from blood, taken in a trial of the OX40 agonist ivuxolimab. Here the chain combines TRBV5-4 and TRBJ2-1, and 14 bases in between align with TRBD2. The nucleotide sequence reads as follows: TGTGCCAGCAGCCGACTAGCGGGGGGGGACAATGAGCAGTTCTTC. It codes for CASSRLAGGDNEQFF.